The rows below give T cell receptor beta chains drawn from one sample of a study of Graves' ophthalmopathy and Graves' hyperthyroidism. Each CDR3 protein is one row after TCRdb ran MiXCR on the multiplex PCR reads. The profile shows about 660,000 distinct CDR3 sequences, over 40% of them singletons. The sample was peripheral blood. Every receptor here comes from an adult man with Graves' ophthalmopathy. CDR3s include the opening cysteine and the closing phenylalanine or tryptophan. D genes are given only for firm matches. Rows give clone size only sometimes, using once, few, many, or a class for an expanded clone.

size	V	length	D	J	CDR3	DNA
many	TRBV20-1	17	TRBD1	TRBJ1-4	CSARRGQGISTNEKLFF	TGCAGTGCTAGAAGGGGACAGGGGATTTCGACTAATGAAAAACTGTTTTTT
-	TRBV14	12	-	TRBJ2-7	CASNRTTYEQYF	TGTGCCAGCAACCGGACTACCTACGAGCAGTACTTC
-	TRBV7-2	15	TRBD1	TRBJ2-7	CASSQAGDSLYKQYF	TGCGCCAGCAGCCAAGCTGGGGACAGCCTCTACAAGCAGTACTTC
many	TRBV25-1	12	-	TRBJ2-7	CASSPTLNEQYF	TGTGCCAGCAGCCCCACCCTCAACGAGCAGTACTTC
once	TRBV20-1	15	-	TRBJ1-2	CSARSGTSAGYGYTF	TGCAGTGCTAGATCGGGGACTAGCGCAGGCTATGGCTACACCTTC
few	TRBV11-2	14	TRBD1	TRBJ2-7	CASSLYRGSYEQYF	TGTGCCAGCAGCTTATACAGGGGATCCTACGAGCAGTACTTC
many	TRBV6-1	13	-	TRBJ1-1	CASTGPVNTEAFF	TGTGCCAGCACCGGCCCAGTGAACACTGAAGCTTTCTTT
many	TRBV6-5	14	-	TRBJ1-5	CASRDTGHNQPQHF	TGTGCCAGCAGGGATACAGGGCACAATCAGCCCCAGCATTTT
many	TRBV12-3/TRBV12-4	14	-	TRBJ1-1	CASSFGHGGTEAFF	TGTGCCAGCAGTTTTGGACACGGCGGCACTGAAGCTTTCTTT
-	TRBV4-3	15	-	TRBJ1-2	CASSQDNRDFGGYTF	TGCGCCAGCAGCCAAGATAACCGGGACTTTGGGGGCTACACCTTC
many	TRBV5-6	11	TRBD1	TRBJ1-2	CASSDRVSYTF	TGTGCCAGCAGTGACAGGGTGAGCTACACCTTC
few	TRBV4-1	17	-	TRBJ1-1	CASSQDYWAGIGTEAFF	TGCGCCAGCAGCCAAGATTATTGGGCAGGGATTGGCACTGAAGCTTTCTTT
few	TRBV4-1	16	-	TRBJ1-2	CASSQGVRRNNYGYTF	TGCGCCAGCAGCCAAGGGGTACGTCGAAACAACTATGGCTACACCTTC
many	TRBV7-3	15	TRBD1	TRBJ1-6	CASSPRGGGFSPLHF	TGTGCCAGCAGCCCACGTGGAGGGGGCTTTTCACCCCTCCACTTT
many	TRBV10-1	11	-	TRBJ2-5	CASSAKETQYF	TGCGCCAGCAGCGCAAAAGAGACCCAGTACTTC
many	TRBV12-3/TRBV12-4	14	-	TRBJ1-1	CASSLEVGHTEAFF	TGTGCCAGCAGTTTAGAGGTGGGGCACACTGAAGCTTTCTTT
many	TRBV6-6	11	TRBD1	TRBJ2-7	CASGQGYEQYF	TGTGCCAGCGGACAGGGCTACGAGCAGTACTTC
-	TRBV11-2	16	TRBD1	TRBJ1-2	CASSIPQDRVWYGYTF	TGTGCCAGCAGCATACCACAAGACAGGGTTTGGTATGGCTACACCTTC
many	TRBV4-2	17	-	TRBJ2-5	CASSQESRGRAGETQYF	TGTGCCAGCAGCCAAGAATCCAGGGGGAGGGCCGGGGAGACCCAGTACTTC
-	TRBV29-1	8	TRBD1	TRBJ2-5	CSVGQGYF	TGCAGCGTTGGACAGGGGTACTTC
-	TRBV25-1	16	-	TRBJ2-5	CASSEYEGLAWETQYF	TGTGCCAGCAGTGAATATGAGGGGCTAGCGTGGGAGACCCAGTACTTC
few	TRBV5-6	14	TRBD2	TRBJ2-5	CASSWGGLGETQYF	TGTGCCAGCAGCTGGGGGGGGTTGGGAGAGACCCAGTACTTC
-	TRBV29-1	14	TRBD1	TRBJ2-7	CSVEGGDSAYEQYF	TGCAGCGTTGAAGGAGGGGACAGCGCCTACGAGCAGTACTTC
many	TRBV7-6	14	TRBD1	TRBJ2-7	CASSGDDRAYEQYF	TGTGCCAGCAGCGGAGACGACAGGGCCTACGAGCAGTACTTC
few	TRBV6-5	14	-	TRBJ1-3	CASSFDEYRNTIYF	TGTGCCAGCAGTTTTGACGAGTATAGGAACACCATATATTTT
many	TRBV10-3	15	-	TRBJ1-6	CATRASQGYNSPLHF	TGTGCCACACGGGCTTCACAGGGTTATAATTCACCCCTCCACTTT
many	TRBV11-2	14	-	TRBJ2-7	CASRKTGIEVEQYF	TGTGCCAGCAGAAAAACAGGGATAGAAGTCGAGCAGTACTTC
few	TRBV11-2	15	-	TRBJ1-1	CASSLGDDASTEAFF	TGTGCCAGCAGCTTAGGAGACGATGCCTCCACTGAAGCTTTCTTT
-	TRBV2	16	-	TRBJ2-2	CASSRGLTANTGELFF	TGTGCCAGCAGTCGGGGGCTGACGGCGAACACCGGGGAGCTGTTTTTT
-	TRBV2	15	-	TRBJ1-2	CASSDLHMGLYGHTF	TGTGCCAGCAGTGATCTCCACATGGGGCTCTATGGTCACACCTTC
-	TRBV25-1	13	-	TRBJ1-2	CASRPAGAYGYTF	TGTGCCAGCAGGCCTGCGGGGGCCTATGGCTACACCTTC
-	TRBV10-3	14	-	TRBJ2-7	CAISDADMSYEQYF	TGTGCCATCAGTGACGCGGACATGTCCTACGAGCAGTACTTC
many	TRBV15	16	-	TRBJ2-6	CATSRSLSSGANVLTF	TGTGCCACCAGCAGATCTCTCTCCTCTGGGGCCAACGTCCTGACTTTC
many	TRBV29-1	16	TRBD2	TRBJ2-7	CSVELAGEGYTYEQYF	TGCAGCGTGGAACTAGCGGGAGAGGGCTACACCTACGAGCAGTACTTC
-	TRBV27	12	TRBD1	TRBJ1-2	CASGDRVYGYTF	TGTGCCAGCGGGGACAGGGTATATGGCTACACCTTC